What follows are 4 T cell receptor beta chains derived from one specimen sequenced in a study of patients and donors after allogeneic stem cell transplantation. TCRdb used MiXCR to reprocess the RT-PCR reads, holding one entry per CDR3 protein. The data show under 30,000 distinct CDR3 sequences, with roughly 8% seen just once and 48% held by the top ten. The sequenced sample consisted of blood, either unsorted or a sorted T cell fraction (not recorded which). These receptors all stem from a human donor who was either an allogeneic HSCT recipient or a stem cell or donor lymphocyte infusion donor (not recorded which). It is not recorded whose cells these are; they may come from a transplant donor.

This clonotype has a handful of counts. The CDR3 spells CASSGQVTYEQYF. The CDR3 region has the DNA TGCGCCAGCAGCGGACAGGTAACCTACGAGCAGTACTTC. This chain joins TRBV10-2 and TRBJ2-7, with 7 bases aligning to TRBD1. Germline V gene lookup returns CDR1 WSHSY and CDR2 SAAADI. V shed 6 bases, J shed 2 bases, and the junction held 4 bases outside the gene matches. CDR3 length: 13 residues.

This clonotype was detected ten times or more. The chain uses TRBV25-1 and TRBJ1-4, with D uncertain. V was clipped by 1 base and J by 6 bases, with 12 bases between them. This CDR3 region has 15 residues. Per germline, CDR1 MGHDK and CDR2 SYGVNS. As DNA, the CDR3 is TGTGCCAGCAGTGAATTAAGGGTGGCAGATGAAAAACTGTTTTTT. This sequence encodes CASSELRVADEKLFF.

This clonotype has just a few counts. The chain employs TRBV7-9 and TRBJ1-4; D is undetermined. The CDR3 extends over 13 amino acids. Trimming took off 5 bases at V and 5 bases at J, with 9 bases between the two ends. Germline CDR1 is SEHNR and CDR2 is FQNEAQ (reference sequence). The CDR3 nucleotides are TGTGCCAGCAGCCTTGGACCCAATGAAAAACTGTTTTTT. Protein product: CASSLGPNEKLFF.

This clonotype was observed many times. J is TRBJ2-3 and V is TRBV5-1; TRBD2 agrees at 8 bases. The germline V gene has CDR1 SGHRS and CDR2 YFSETQ. The CDR3 contains 16 residues. Trimming took 4 bases from V and 3 from J; bases not matched to a gene: 10. For the CDR3, the DNA is TGCGCCAGCAGCACACAACTAGCGGTTGGTACAGATACGCAGTATTTT. It codes for CASSTQLAVGTDTQYF. Full variable domain (missing parts from reference TRBV5-1 and TRBJ2-3): KAGVTQTPRYLIKTRGQQVTLSCSPISGHRSVSWYQQTPGQGLQFLFEYFSETQRNKGNFPGRFSGRQFSNSRSEMNVSTLELGDSALYLCASSTQLAVGTDTQYFGPGTRLTVL.